This T cell receptor beta chain stems from a study of blood T cell repertoires in COVID-19. Study background: Spain, Italy and the United States supplied samples that represented acute and convalescent COVID-19.

Per the original methods: Nucleated cell number was recorded as an estimate derived from reference gene primer amplification. This table comes from immunoSEQ multiplex PCR, and its TCRdb copy is limited to in-frame clones, with some not included. V and J calls and clone size come straight from that table; D and trimming were deduced from the DNA. The sample contains some 200,000 clones, roughly 90% of which appear only once. Trimming pared 0 bases from V and 2 bases from J, leaving 10 bases between. Looked up from germline, CDR1 is SGHTA and CDR2 is FQGNSA. CDR3 size: 15 residues. The V call is TRBV7-2, the J call TRBJ2-5; possible D gene TRBD2, 6 bases. The sequence was obtained from a woman aged 40 to 49 with acute or convalescent COVID-19. The sequencing sample was made of peripheral blood. CDR3 region: CASSLAAGRQETQYF. DNA for the CDR3: TGTGCCAGCAGCTTAGCGGCGGGGAGACAAGAGACCCAGTACTTC.